This T cell receptor (beta chain) came from a study of blood T cell repertoires in COVID-19. The germline V gene has CDR1 LNHDA and CDR2 SQIVND (reference sequence). V lost 5 bases and J 0 bases, leaving 10 bases between the germline ends. The CDR3 length is 14 residues. Clones were sequenced by immunoSEQ multiplex PCR, and TCRdb holds only the in-frame ones, with some missing. The sample yields about 160,000 clones, approximately 90% seen once. This sequence was found in a woman in her seventies with COVID-19, enrolled during active disease. The sequencing input was peripheral blood. The chain joins TRBV19 to TRBJ1-1; TRBD1 might be the D (6 bases). CDR3 sequence reads: CASSLRGLNTEAFF. CDR3 bases: TGTGCCAGTAGTTTAAGGGGGTTGAACACTGAAGCTTTCTTT.